This T cell receptor (beta chain) was identified during a study of T cells in Graves' hyperthyroidism and ophthalmopathy. From germline, CDR1 is SGHTA and CDR2 FQGNSA. V dropped 5 bases and J dropped 9 bases, with 14 bases sitting between them. The CDR3 sequence is 12 residues long. Amplification of TCR beta CDR3 regions was performed using RNA transcripts as template. A set of HTBI primers served as the primers for a first-round RT-PCR of the TCR CDR3. TCRdb reprocessed the multiplex PCR reads with MiXCR, giving one entry per CDR3 protein. The data hold around 300,000 distinct CDR3 sequences, with approximately 14% observed a single time.

The chain has TRBV7-2 and TRBJ2-7, with D perhaps TRBD1 (6 bases). The sequenced material came from blood. The clonotype originates from a woman under 40 with Graves' hyperthyroidism. CDR3 coding DNA: TGTGCCAGCAGCCAGGACAGTTTGGGGCAGTACTTC. It is translated as CASSQDSLGQYF.